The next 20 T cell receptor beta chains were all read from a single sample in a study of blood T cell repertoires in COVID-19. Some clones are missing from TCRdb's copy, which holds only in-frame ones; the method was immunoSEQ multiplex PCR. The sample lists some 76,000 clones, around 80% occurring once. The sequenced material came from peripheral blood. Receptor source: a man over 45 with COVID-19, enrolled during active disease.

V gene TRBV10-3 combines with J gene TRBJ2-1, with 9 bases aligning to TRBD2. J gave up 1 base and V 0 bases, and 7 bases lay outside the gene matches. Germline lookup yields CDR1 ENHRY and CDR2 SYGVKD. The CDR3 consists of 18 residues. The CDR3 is CAISESGSGSASYNEQFF. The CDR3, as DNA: TGTGCCATCAGTGAGTCAGGTAGCGGGAGTGCATCCTACAATGAGCAGTTCTTC.

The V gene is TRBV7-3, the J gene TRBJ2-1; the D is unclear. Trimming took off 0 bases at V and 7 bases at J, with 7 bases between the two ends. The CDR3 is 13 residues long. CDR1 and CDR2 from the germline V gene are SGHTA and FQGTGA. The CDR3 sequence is CASSLTSANEQFF. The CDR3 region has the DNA TGTGCCAGCAGCTTAACTAGTGCTAATGAGCAGTTCTTC. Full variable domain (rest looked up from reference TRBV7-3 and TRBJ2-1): GAGVSQTPSNKVTEKGKYVELRCDPISGHTALYWYRQSLGQGPEFLIYFQGTGAADDSGLPNDRFFAVRPEGSVSTLKIQRTERGDSAVYLCASSLTSANEQFFGPGTRLTVL.

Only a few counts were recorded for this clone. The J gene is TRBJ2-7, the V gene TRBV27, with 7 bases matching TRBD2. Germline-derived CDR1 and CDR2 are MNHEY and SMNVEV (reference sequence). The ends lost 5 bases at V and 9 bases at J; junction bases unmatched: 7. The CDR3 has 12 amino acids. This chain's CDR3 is CASSPQGGRQYF. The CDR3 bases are TGTGCCAGCAGTCCCCAGGGAGGGCGGCAGTACTTC.

The CDR3 loop is CAWSRGKEGTEAFF. The CDR3 region has the DNA TGTGCCTGGAGTCGGGGGAAGGAGGGCACTGAAGCTTTCTTT. The chain has TRBV30 and TRBJ1-1, with D possibly being TRBD1 (5 bases). In germline, CDR1 is GTSNPN, CDR2 SVGIG (reference sequence). The CDR3 is 14 residues long. The V gene lost 2 bases and the J gene lost 4 bases, with 14 bases spanning the gap.

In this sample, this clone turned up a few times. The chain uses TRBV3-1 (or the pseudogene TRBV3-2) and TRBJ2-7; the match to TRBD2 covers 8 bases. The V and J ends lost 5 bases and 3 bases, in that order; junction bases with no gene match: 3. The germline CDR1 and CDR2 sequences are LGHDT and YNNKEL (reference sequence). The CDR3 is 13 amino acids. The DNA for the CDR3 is TGTGCCAGCAGCACGGGAGGGGGCTACGAGCAGTACTTC. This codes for CASSTGGGYEQYF.

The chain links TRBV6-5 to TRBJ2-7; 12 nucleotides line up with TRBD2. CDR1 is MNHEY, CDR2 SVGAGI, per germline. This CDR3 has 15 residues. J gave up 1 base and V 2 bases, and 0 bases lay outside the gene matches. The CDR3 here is CASSYTSGRSYEQYF. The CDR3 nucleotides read TGTGCCAGCAGTTACACTAGCGGGAGGTCCTACGAGCAGTACTTC.

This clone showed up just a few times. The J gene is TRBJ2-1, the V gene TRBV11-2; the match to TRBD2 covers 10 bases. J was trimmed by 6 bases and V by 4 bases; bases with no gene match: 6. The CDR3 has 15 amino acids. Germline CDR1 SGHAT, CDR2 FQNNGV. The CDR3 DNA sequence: TGTGCCAGCAGCTCTTTAGCGGGAGGCTTCAATGAGCAGTTCTTC. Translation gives CASSSLAGGFNEQFF.

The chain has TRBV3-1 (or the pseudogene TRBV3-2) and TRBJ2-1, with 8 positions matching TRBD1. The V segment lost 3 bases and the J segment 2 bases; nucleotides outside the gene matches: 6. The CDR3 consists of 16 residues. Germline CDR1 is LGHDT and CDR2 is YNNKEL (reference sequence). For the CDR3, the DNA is TGTGCCAGCAGCCAGTCGACAGGGGCCGCCTACAATGAGCAGTTCTTC. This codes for CASSQSTGAAYNEQFF.

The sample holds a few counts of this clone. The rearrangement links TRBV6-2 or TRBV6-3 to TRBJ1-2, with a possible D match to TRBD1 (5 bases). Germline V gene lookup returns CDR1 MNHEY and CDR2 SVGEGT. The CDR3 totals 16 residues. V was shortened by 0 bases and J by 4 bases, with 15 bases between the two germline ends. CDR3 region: CASSYSTQGSSYGYTF. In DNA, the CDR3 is TGTGCCAGCAGTTACTCGACCCAGGGATCGAGCTATGGCTACACCTTC.

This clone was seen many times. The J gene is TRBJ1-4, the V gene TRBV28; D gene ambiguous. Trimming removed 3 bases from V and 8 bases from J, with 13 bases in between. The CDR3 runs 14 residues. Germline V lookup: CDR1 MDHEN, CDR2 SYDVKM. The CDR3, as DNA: TGTGCCAGCAGTTTTCTGGGTAGCTGGGAAAAACTGTTTTTT. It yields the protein CASSFLGSWEKLFF.

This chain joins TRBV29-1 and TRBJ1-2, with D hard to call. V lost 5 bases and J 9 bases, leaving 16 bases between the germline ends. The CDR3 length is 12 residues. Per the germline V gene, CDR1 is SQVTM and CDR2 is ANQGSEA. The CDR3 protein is CSVFEGGVSYTF. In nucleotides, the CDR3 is TGCAGCGTTTTCGAGGGAGGCGTAAGCTACACCTTC.

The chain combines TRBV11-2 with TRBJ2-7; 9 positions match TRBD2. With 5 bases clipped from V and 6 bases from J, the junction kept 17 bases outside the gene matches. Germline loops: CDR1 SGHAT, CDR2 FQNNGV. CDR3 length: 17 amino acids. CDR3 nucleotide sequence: TGTGCCAGCAGCCCGGGACGGCGGGAGGGCCTTGGTGGCGAGCAGTACTTC. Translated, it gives CASSPGRREGLGGEQYF.

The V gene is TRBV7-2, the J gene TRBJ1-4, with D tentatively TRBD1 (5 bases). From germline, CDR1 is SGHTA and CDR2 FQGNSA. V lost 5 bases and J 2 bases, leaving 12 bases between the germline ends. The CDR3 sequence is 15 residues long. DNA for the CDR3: TGTGCCAGCAGCCCTACAGGAGCGACTAATGAAAAACTGTTTTTT. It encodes CASSPTGATNEKLFF.

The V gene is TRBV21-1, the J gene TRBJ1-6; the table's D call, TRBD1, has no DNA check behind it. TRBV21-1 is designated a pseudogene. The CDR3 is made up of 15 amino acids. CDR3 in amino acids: CASSKEGQGYSPLHF. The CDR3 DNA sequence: TGTGCCAGCAGCAAAGAGGGGCAGGGTTATTCACCCCTCCACTTT.

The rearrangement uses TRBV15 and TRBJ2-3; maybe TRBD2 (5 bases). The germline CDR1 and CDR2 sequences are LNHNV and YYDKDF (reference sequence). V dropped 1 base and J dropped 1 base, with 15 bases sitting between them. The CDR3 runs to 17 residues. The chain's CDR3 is CATSRVGGEFGTDTQYF. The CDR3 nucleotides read TGTGCCACCAGCAGAGTAGGTGGGGAGTTCGGCACAGATACGCAGTATTTT.

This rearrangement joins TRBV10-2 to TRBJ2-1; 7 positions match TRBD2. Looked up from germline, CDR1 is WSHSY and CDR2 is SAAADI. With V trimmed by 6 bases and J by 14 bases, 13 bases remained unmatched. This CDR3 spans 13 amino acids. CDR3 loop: CASRASSGRSKFF. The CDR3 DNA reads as TGCGCCAGCAGAGCCTCTAGCGGCCGAAGTAAGTTCTTC.

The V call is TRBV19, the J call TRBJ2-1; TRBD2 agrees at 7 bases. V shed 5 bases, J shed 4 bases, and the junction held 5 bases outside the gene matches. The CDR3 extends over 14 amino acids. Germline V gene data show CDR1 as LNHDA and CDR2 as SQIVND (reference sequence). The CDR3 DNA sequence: TGTGCCAGTAGTTTGCGGGAGAGGTACAATGAGCAGTTCTTC. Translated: CASSLRERYNEQFF.

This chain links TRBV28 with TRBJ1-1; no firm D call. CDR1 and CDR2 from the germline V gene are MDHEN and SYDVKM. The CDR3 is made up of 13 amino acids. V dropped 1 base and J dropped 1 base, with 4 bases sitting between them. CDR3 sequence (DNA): TGTGCCAGCAGTTTATCCGGGAACACTGAAGCTTTCTTT. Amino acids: CASSLSGNTEAFF.

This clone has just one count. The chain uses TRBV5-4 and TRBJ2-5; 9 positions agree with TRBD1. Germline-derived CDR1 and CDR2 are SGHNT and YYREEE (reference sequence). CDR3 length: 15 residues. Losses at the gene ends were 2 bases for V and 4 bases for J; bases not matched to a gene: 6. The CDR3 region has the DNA TGTGCCAGCAGCTTTGTCGTGACAGGGGGAGAGACCCAGTACTTC. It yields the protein CASSFVVTGGETQYF.

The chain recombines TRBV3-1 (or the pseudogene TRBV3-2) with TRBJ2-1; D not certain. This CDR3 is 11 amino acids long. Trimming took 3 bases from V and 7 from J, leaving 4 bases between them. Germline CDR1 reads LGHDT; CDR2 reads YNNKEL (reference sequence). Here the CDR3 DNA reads TGTGCCAGCAGCCAGGCTAATGAGCAGTTCTTC. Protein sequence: CASSQANEQFF.